One sample yielded the 4 T cell receptor beta chains listed below, sequenced in a study of T cell responses to AZD1222 COVID-19 vaccine. Sequencing was performed with immunoSEQ multiplex PCR; in TCRdb, only in-frame clones are kept and a portion is missing. Seen here are roughly 89,000 clones, around nine tenths observed once, and the top ten hold roughly 5.1%. Material: peripheral blood, obtained on day 0 of MenACWY control vaccination. These receptors were collected from an adult in good health.

The chain employs TRBV28 and TRBJ2-5, with 8 bases identical to TRBD2. The CDR3 extends over 16 amino acids. With V trimmed by 2 bases and J by 3 bases, 8 bases remained unmatched. Germline CDR1 and CDR2: MDHEN and SYDVKM. The CDR3 nucleotides read TGTGCCAGCAGTTTAGCGGGAGGACCTACCGAAGAGACCCAGTACTTC. This sequence encodes CASSLAGGPTEETQYF.

CDR3 bases: TGTGCCGGAGTGGGGGAGGCCCTCTCCTACGAGCAGTACTTC. This translates into CAGVGEALSYEQYF. This chain joins TRBV7-3 and TRBJ2-7; a possible D gene is TRBD2 (6 bases). CDR3 length equals 14 residues. V lost 11 bases and J 0 bases, leaving 17 bases between the germline ends. The germline gives CDR1 SGHTA, CDR2 FQGTGA.

This chain uses TRBV4-1 with TRBJ2-1; 10 nucleotides agree with TRBD2. The V segment lost 0 bases and the J segment 6 bases; nucleotides outside the gene matches: 5. In germline, CDR1 is MGHRA, CDR2 YSYEKL. The CDR3 covers 16 residues. CDR3 sequence: CASSQEVLAGINEQFF. CDR3 bases: TGCGCCAGCAGCCAAGAGGTACTAGCGGGAATCAATGAGCAGTTCTTC.

This clone was observed once. The genes are TRBV9 and TRBJ2-1; 10 bases fit TRBD2. This CDR3 contains 15 residues. V gave up 2 bases and J gave up 4 bases; unmatched junction bases: 3. Germline V CDR1 and CDR2: SGDLS, YYNGEE. Written as DNA, the CDR3 is TGTGCCAGCAGCGTTCTAGCGGGAGTTTACAATGAGCAGTTCTTC. Its translation: CASSVLAGVYNEQFF.